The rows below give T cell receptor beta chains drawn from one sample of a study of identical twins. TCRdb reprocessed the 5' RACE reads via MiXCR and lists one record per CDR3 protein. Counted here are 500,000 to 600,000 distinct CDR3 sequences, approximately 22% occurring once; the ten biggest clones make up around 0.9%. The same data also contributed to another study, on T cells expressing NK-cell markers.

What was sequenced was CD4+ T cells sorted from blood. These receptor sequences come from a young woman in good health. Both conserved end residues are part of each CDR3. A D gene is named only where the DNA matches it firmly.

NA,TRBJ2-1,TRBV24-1,CATSASNNEQFF
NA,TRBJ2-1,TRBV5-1,CASSFGGEGQFF
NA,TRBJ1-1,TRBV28,CASSPTRHWAFF
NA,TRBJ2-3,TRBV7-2,CASSPNVGDTQYF
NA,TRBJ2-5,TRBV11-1,CASSRRATGKETQYF
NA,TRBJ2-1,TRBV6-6,CASRLTGEQFF
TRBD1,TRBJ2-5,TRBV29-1,CSVEVGQGVETQYF
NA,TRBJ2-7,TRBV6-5,CASSYGPRSSEQYF
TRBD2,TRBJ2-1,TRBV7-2,CASSHGGDEQFF
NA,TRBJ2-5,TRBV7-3,CASSPYTGETQYF
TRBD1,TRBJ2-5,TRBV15,CATSRSPGGAETQYF
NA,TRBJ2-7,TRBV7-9,CASSHRGRGTYEQYF
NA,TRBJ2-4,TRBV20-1,CSARESGRIAKNIQYF
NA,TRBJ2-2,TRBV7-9,CAKQLGETANTGELFF
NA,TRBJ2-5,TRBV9,CASSVEGAARGETQYF
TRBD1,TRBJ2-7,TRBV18,CASSPGQGLEQYF
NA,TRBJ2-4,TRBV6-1,CASSTISGGIQYF
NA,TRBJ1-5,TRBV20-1,CSALTPYSNQPQHF
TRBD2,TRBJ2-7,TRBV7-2,CASTATSGVSYEQYF
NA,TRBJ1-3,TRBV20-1,CSANLRAGNTIYF
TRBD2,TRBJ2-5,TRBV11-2,CASSYPPSGSSWETQYF
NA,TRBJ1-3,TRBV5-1,CASTVGSSGNTIYF
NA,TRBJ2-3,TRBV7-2,CASSEGAGADTQYF
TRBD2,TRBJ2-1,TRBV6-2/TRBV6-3,CASRRLAGGFEQFF
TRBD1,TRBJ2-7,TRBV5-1,CASMWGQGTYEQYF
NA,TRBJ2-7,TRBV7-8,CASSGKSRETGYF
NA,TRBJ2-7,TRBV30,CAWSKKGRQYF
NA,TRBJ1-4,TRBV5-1,CASSSNTATNEKLFF
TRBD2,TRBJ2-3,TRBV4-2,CASSRGGVSTDTQYF
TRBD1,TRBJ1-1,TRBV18,CASSPPGQGLNTEAFF
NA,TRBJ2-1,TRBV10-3,CAAWGLAYNEQFF
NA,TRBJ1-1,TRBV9,CASSLTGFGKAFF
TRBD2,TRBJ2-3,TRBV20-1,CSARVGGASDTQYF
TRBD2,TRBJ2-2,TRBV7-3,CASNSGGPNTGELFF
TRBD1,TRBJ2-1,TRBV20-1,CSAGGGTGTNEQFF
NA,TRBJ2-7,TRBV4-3,CASSQDWGRGQRDLREQYF
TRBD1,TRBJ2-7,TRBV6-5,CASSSRGTAGTYEQYF
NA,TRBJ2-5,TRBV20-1,CSARITGRQETQYF
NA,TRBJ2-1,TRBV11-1,CASSLKVKLENSYNEQFF
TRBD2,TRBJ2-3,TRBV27,CASSRLAGVVSTDTQYF
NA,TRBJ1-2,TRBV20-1,CSASTAGYGYTF
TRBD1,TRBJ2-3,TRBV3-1,CASSHRQGADTQYF
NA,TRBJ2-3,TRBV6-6,CASSPEGTGQYF
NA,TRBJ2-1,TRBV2,CASSSGTGEQFF
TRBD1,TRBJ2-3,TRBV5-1,CASSFQGAVDTQYF
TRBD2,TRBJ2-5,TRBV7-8,CASSLGLAGGRGTQYF
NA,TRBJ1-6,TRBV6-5,CASSYYNSPLHF
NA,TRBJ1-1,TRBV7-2,CASSPGQLMEAFF
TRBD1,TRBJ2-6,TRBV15,CATSRDRGRANVLTF
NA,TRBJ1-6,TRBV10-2,CASSEQRSPLHF
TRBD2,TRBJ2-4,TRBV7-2,CASSLFGRAAKNIQYF
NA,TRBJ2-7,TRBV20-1,CSASRRGGGSYEQYF
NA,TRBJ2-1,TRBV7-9,CASSFLAQGHNEQFF